Given below is one TCR beta chain in context. Its target is unknown. These data originate in a study of CD8+CD57+ T cells in acquired aplastic anemia. It was genomic DNA that served as the template for profiling TCR beta VDJ and CDR3. MiXCR was run by TCRdb on the reads, yielding one entry per CDR3 protein. The table records under 150,000 distinct CDR3 sequences, around two fifths of them present only once. Trimming pared 7 bases from V and 7 bases from J, leaving 13 bases between. Per the germline V gene, CDR1 is KGHDR and CDR2 is SFDVKD. This CDR3 contains 13 residues. Overall study results and limits: Between patients and controls, 25 to 35 CD8+ CDR3 sequences were found in common. CD8+ Simpson's diversity in patients was not significantly different from that in controls.

The rearrangement uses TRBV24-1 and TRBJ2-1; no clear D gene. The source material was sorted CD4+, CD8+, or CD8+CD57+ T cells (not recorded which) from PBMCs. This receptor was identified in a human donor in good health, serving as a control. In DNA, the CDR3 is TGTGCCACCAGAAATAACGTAAAGAATGAGCAGTTCTTC. This sequence encodes CATRNNVKNEQFF.